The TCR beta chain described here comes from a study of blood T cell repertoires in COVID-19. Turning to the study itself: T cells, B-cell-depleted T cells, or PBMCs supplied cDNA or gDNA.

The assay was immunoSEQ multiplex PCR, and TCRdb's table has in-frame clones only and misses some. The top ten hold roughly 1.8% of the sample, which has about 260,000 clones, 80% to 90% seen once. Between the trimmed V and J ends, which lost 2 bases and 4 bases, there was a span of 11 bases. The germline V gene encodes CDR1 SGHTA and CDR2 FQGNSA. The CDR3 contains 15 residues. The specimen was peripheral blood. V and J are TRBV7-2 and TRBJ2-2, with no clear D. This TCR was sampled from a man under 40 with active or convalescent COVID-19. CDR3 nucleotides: TGTGCCAGCAGCTTACTCCAGCTAGGCACCGGGGAGCTGTTTTTT. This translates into CASSLLQLGTGELFF.